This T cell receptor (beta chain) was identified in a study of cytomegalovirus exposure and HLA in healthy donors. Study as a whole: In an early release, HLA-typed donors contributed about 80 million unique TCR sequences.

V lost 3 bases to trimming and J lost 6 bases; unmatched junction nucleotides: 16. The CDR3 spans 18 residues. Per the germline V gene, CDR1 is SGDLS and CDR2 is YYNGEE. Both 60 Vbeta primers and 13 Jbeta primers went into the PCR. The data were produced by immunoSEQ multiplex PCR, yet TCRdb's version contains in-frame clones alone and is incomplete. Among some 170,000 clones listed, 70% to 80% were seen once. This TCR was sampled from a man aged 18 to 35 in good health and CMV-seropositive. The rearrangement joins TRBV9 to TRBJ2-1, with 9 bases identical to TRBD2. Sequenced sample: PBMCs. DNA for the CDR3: TGTGCCAGCAGCGCCCGAGGACTAGCGTCGATTGGCTTCAATGAGCAGTTCTTC. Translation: CASSARGLASIGFNEQFF.